This T cell receptor beta chain was sequenced for a study of prognosis after radiotherapy for stage I lung cancer. On this clonotype itself: A junction end diverges from the germline sequence, so it may reflect a read error.

It was by two-round multiplex PCR that TCR beta CDR3 was amplified from genomic DNA. Primers (each specific to one TRBV or TRBJ gene) were used in first-round PCR. TCRdb reanalysed the multiplex PCR reads using MiXCR and keeps one entry per CDR3 protein. The data show about 14,000 distinct CDR3 sequences, 50% seen once. This CDR3 comprises 10 residues. CDR1 and CDR2 (germline): LGHNT, FRNRAP. The sequence derives from a donor aged 50 or older with non-small cell lung cancer. The rearrangement joins TRBV12-5 to TRBJ2-7; D gene unclear. Specimen: PBMCs, collected before or after stereotactic body radiation therapy (not recorded which). CDR3 residues: CASGLARRHF. For the CDR3, the DNA is TGTGCTAGTGGTTTGGCGAGGAGACACTTC.